Sequencing of this T cell receptor beta chain was carried out in a study of human T cells and chemical hapten exposure. As for the study in general: Mostly female, the patients presented with alopecia areata, totalis or universalis. Study conclusions and caveats: Expanded TCRs created a significantly greater count of big CDR3 similarity clusters than controls did.

Time point reported: patch test 1, 2 weeks after DPC sensitization. Treatment here: therapeutic diphenylcyclopropenone sensitization with weekly scalp DPC. This CDR3 is 14 amino acids long. The germline V gene encodes CDR1 LGHNT and CDR2 FRNRAP. The ends were cut back, 7 bases at V and 0 bases at J, with 11 bases in the middle. This clonotype has more than one count but fewer than ten. The target antigen is unknown. TCRdb re-called the RACE reads through MiXCR, storing one row per CDR3 protein. The data contain 370,000 or so distinct CDR3 sequences, more than 4.5% of them seen just once; the ten biggest clones take up under 3%.

The material sequenced was whole blood, taken in connection with sensitization to the hapten diphenylcyclopropenone (DPC). This chain connects TRBV12-5 to TRBJ2-3; D is unresolved. The sequence derives from a woman aged 50 to 60 with alopecia areata. Some clones in this sample may be carry-over from other donors' samples. The CDR3 loop is CASVPDASTDTQYF. Written as DNA, the CDR3 is TGTGCTAGTGTCCCGGACGCCAGCACAGATACGCAGTATTTT.